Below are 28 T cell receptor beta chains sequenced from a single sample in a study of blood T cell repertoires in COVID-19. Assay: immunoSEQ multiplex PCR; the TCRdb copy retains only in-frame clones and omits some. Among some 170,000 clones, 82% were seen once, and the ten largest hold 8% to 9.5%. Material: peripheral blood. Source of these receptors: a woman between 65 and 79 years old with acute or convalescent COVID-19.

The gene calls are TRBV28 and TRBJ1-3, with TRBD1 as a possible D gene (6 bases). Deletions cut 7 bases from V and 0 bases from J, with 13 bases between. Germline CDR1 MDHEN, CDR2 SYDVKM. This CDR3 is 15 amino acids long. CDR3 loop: CASKQQGLSGNTIYF. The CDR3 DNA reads TGTGCCAGCAAGCAACAGGGTCTCTCTGGAAACACCATATATTTT.

As DNA, the CDR3 is TGTGCCAGCAGCTTCCAAGAGGCTGAAGCTTTCTTT. It yields the protein CASSFQEAEAFF. This chain uses TRBV5-6 with TRBJ1-1; no firm D call. The CDR3 runs to 12 residues. Trimming took off 2 bases at V and 6 bases at J, with 8 bases between the two ends. Germline CDR1 reads SGHDT; CDR2 reads YYEEEE. The entire variable domain, with the rest obtained from reference TRBV5-6 and TRBJ1-1, is as follows: DAGVTQSPTHLIKTRGQQVTLRCSPKSGHDTVSWYQQALGQGPQFIFQYYEEEERQRGNFPDRFSGHQFPNYSSELNVNALLLGDSALYLCASSFQEAEAFFGQGTRLTVV.

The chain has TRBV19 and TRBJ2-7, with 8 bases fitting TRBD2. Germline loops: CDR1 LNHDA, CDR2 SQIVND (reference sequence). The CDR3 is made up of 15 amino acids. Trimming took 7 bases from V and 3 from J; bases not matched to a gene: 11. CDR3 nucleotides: TGTGCCAGTACCGCAGGTGCGGGAGGCAACTACGAGCAGTACTTC. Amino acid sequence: CASTAGAGGNYEQYF.

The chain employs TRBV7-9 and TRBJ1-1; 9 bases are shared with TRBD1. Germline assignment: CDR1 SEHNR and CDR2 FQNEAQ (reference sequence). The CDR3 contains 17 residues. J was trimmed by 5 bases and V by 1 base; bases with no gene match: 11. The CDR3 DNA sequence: TGTGCCAGCAGCTTAGACGTCGCCGGGACAGGGTGGACTGAAGCTTTCTTT. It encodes CASSLDVAGTGWTEAFF.

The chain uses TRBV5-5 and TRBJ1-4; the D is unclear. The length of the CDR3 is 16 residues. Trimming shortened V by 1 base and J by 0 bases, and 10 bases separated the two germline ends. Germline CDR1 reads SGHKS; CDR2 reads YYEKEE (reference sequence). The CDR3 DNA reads TGTGCCAGCAGCTTGCTGGGAGAACCAACTAATGAAAAACTGTTTTTT. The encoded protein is CASSLLGEPTNEKLFF.

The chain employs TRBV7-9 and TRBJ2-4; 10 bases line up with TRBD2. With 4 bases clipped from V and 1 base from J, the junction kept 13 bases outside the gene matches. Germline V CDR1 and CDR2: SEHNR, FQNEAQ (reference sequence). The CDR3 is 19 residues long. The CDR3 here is CASSSERGGRLVAKNIQYF. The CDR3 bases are TGTGCCAGCAGCTCAGAGCGGGGGGGCCGGTTGGTTGCCAAAAACATTCAGTACTTC.

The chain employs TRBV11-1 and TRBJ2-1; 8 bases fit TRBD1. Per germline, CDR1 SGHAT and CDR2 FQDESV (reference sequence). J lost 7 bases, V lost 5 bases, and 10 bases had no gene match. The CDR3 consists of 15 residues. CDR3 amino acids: CASSPRTGMGNEQFF. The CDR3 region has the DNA TGTGCCAGCAGCCCTCGGACAGGGATGGGGAATGAGCAGTTCTTC.

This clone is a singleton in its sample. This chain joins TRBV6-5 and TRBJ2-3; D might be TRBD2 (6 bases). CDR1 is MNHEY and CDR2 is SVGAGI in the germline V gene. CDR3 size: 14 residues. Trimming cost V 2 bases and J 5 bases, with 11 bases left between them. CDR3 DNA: TGTGCCAGCAGTTACCTCGTGGGGGGAGATACGCAGTATTTT. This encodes CASSYLVGGDTQYF.

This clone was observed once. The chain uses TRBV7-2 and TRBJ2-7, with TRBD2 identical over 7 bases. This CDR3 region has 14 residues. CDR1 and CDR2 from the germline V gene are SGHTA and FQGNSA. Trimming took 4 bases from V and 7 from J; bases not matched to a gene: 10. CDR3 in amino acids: CASSSPTSPWEQYF. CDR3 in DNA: TGTGCCAGCAGCTCACCGACTAGCCCGTGGGAGCAGTACTTC.

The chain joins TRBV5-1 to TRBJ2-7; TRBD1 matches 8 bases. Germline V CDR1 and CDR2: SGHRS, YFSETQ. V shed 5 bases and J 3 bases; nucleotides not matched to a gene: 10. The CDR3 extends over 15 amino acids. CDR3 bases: TGCGCCAGCAGACCCGGACAGGGCCAAAACTACGAGCAGTACTTC. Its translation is CASRPGQGQNYEQYF.

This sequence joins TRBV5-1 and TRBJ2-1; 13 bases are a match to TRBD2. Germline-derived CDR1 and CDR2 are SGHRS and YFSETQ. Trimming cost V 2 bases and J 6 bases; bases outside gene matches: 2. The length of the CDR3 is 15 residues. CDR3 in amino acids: CASSFTSGGGNEQFF. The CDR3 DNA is TGCGCCAGCAGCTTCACTAGCGGGGGGGGCAATGAGCAGTTCTTC.

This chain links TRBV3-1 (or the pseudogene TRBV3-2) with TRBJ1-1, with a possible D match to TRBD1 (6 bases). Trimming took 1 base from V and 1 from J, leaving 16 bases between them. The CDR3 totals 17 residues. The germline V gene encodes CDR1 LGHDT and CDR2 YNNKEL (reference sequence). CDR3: CASSQGVSGGRNTEAFF. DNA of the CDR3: TGTGCCAGCAGCCAAGGGGTTTCGGGGGGCCGGAACACTGAAGCTTTCTTT.

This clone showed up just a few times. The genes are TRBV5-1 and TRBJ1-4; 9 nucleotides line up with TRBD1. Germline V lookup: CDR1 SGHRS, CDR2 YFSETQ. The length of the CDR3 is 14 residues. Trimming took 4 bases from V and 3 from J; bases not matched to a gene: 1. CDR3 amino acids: CASSRDRANEKLFF. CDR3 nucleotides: TGCGCCAGCAGCCGGGACAGGGCTAATGAAAAACTGTTTTTT.

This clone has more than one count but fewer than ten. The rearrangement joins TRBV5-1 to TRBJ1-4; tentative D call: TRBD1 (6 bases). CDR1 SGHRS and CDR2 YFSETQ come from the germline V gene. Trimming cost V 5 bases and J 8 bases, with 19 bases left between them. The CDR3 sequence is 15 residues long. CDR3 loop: CASSRTDAQREKLFF. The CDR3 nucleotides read TGCGCCAGCAGTCGGACAGACGCTCAGCGCGAAAAACTGTTTTTT.

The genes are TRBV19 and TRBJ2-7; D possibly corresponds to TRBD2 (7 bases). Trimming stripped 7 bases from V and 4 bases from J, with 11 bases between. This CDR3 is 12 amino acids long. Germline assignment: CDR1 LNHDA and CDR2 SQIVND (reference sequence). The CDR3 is CASTKGGYEQYF. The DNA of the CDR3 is TGTGCCAGTACCAAGGGGGGGTACGAGCAGTACTTC.

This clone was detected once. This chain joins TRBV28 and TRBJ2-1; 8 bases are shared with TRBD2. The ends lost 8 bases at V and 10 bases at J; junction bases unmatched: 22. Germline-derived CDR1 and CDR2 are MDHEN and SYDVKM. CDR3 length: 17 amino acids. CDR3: CASLSPGGSTASGEQFF. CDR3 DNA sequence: TGTGCCAGCCTGAGTCCGGGGGGGTCCACCGCGTCAGGGGAGCAGTTCTTC.

CDR3 region: CASSIGGGRNQPQHF. The CDR3 DNA is TGTGCCAGTAGTATAGGGGGAGGCCGCAATCAGCCCCAGCATTTT. V usage is TRBV19 and J usage is TRBJ1-5; no clear D gene. V was cut by 1 base and J by 2 bases, with 9 bases left in between. Per the germline V gene, CDR1 is LNHDA and CDR2 is SQIVND (reference sequence). CDR3 length: 15 residues.

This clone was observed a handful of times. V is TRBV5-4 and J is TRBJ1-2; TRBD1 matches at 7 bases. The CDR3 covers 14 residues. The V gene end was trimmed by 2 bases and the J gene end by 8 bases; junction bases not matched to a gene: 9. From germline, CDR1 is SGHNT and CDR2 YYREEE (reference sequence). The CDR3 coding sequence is TGTGCCAGCAGCTTACAGGGGACGGATTACGGCTACACCTTC. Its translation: CASSLQGTDYGYTF.

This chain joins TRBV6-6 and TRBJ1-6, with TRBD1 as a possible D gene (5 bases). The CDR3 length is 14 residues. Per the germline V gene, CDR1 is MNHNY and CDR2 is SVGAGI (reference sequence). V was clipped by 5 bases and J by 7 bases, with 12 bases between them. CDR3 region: CASSPRGENSPLHF. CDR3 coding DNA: TGTGCCAGCAGTCCCCGGGGGGAGAATTCACCCCTCCACTTT.

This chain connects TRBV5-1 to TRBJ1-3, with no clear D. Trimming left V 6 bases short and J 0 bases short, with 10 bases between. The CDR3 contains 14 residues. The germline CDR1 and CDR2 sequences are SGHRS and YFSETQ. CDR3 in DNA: TGCGCCAGCACTGACTCCCCCTCTGGAAACACCATATATTTT. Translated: CASTDSPSGNTIYF.

The CDR3 DNA sequence: TGTGCCAGCAGCCGACAGGGCAGGGTTTATGGCTACACCTTC. This codes for CASSRQGRVYGYTF. The chain uses TRBV6-5 and TRBJ1-2; 7 positions agree with TRBD1. V shed 6 bases and J 5 bases; nucleotides not matched to a gene: 9. CDR1 and CDR2 from the germline V gene are MNHEY and SVGAGI. The CDR3 consists of 14 residues.

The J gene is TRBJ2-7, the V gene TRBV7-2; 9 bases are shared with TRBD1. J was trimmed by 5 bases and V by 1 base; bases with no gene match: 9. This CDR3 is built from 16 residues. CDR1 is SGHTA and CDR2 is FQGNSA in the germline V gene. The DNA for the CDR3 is TGTGCCAGCAGCTTAGTAGTAGGGACAGGGTGGAACGAGCAGTACTTC. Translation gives CASSLVVGTGWNEQYF. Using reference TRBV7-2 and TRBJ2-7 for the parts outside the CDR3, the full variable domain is GAGVSQSPSNKVTEKGKDVELRCDPISGHTALYWYRQSLGQGLEFLIYFQGNSAPDKSGLPSDRFSAERTGGSVSTLTIQRTQQEDSAVYLCASSLVVGTGWNEQYFGPGTRLTVT.

The CDR3 DNA follows: TGTGCCAGCAGCGTAGGTGGGGCCAGTGGTGAGCAGTTCTTC. Its protein is CASSVGGASGEQFF. V gene TRBV9 combines with J gene TRBJ2-1, with D perhaps TRBD1 (5 bases). V lost 0 bases, J lost 9 bases, and 13 bases lay in between. The CDR3 extends over 14 amino acids. Per the germline V gene, CDR1 is SGDLS and CDR2 is YYNGEE.

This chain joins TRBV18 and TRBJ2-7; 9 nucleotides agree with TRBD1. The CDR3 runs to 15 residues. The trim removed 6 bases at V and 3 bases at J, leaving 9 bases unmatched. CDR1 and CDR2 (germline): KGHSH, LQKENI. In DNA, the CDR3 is TGTGCCAGCTCGACCTCGGGACAGGGAAACTACGAGCAGTACTTC. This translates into CASSTSGQGNYEQYF.

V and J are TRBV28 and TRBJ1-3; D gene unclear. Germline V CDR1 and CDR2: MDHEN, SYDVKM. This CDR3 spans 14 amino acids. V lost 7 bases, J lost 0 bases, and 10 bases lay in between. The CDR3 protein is CASKNSLSGNTIYF. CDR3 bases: TGTGCCAGCAAGAACAGCCTCTCTGGAAACACCATATATTTT.

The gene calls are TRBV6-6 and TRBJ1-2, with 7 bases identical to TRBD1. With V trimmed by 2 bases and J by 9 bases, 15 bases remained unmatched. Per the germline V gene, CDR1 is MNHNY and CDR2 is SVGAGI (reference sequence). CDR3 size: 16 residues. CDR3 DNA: TGTGCCAGCAGTTACCCGTCGCAGGGGGAAGGGATTAGCTACACCTTC. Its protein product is CASSYPSQGEGISYTF.

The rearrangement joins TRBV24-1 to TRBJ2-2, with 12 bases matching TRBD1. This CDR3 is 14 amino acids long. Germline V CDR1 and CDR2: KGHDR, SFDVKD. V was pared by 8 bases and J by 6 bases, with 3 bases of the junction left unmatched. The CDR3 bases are TGTGCCACCAAGGGACAGGGGGCGGCCGGGGAGCTGTTTTTT. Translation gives CATKGQGAAGELFF.

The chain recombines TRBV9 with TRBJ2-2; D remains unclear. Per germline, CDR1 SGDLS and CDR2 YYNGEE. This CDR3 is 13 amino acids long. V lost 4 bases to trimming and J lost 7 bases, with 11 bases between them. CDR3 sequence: CASSWRNNGELFF. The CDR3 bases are TGTGCCAGCAGCTGGAGAAATAACGGGGAGCTGTTTTTT.